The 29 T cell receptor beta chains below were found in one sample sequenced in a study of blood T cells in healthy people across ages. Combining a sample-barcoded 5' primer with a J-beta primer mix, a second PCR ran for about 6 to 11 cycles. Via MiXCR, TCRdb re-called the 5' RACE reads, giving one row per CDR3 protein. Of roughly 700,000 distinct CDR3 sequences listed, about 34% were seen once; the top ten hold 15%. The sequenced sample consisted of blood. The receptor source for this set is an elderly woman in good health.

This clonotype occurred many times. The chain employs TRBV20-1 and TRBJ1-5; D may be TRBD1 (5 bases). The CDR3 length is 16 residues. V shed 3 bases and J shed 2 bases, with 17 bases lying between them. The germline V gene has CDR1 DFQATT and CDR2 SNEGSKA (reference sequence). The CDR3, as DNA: TGCAGTGCTAGGGGAGGGAGGGGTTTAGGCAATCAGCCCCAGCATTTT. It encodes CSARGGRGLGNQPQHF.

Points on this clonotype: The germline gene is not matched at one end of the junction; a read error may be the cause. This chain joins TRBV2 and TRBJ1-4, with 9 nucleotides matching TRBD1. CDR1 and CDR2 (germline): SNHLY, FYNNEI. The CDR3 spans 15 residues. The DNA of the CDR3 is TGTTCCAGCAGCCCCCACAGGGGGCCCCCTGAAAAACTGTTTTTT. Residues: CSSSPHRGPPEKLFF.

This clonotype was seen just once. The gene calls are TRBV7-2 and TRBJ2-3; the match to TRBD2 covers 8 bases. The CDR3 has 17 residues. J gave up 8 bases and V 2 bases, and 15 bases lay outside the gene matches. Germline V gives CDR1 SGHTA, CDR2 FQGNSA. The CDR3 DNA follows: TGTGCCAGCAGCTTACTCCTTCTACGGGGGGGCATAGGTACGCAGTATTTT. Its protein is CASSLLLLRGGIGTQYF.

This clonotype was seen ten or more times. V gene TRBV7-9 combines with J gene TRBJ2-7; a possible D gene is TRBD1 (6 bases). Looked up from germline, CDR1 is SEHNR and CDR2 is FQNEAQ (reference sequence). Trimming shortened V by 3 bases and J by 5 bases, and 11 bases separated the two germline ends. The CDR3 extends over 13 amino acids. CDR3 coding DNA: TGTGCCAGCAGCTTCGGACAGTGGGACGAGCAGTACTTC. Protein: CASSFGQWDEQYF.

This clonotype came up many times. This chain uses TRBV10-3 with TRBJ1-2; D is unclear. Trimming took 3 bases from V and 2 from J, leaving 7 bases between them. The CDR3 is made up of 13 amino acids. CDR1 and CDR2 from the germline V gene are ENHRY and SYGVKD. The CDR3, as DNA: TGTGCCATCAGTGATGGTTTAAACTATGGCTACACCTTC. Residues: CAISDGLNYGYTF.

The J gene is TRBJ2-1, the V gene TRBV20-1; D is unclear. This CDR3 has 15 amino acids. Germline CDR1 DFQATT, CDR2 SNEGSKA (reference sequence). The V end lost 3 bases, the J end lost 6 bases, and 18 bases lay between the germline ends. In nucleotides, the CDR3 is TGCAGTGCTAGGGTCCTGCAGGCCCCCGGCAATGAGCAGTTCTTC. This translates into CSARVLQAPGNEQFF.

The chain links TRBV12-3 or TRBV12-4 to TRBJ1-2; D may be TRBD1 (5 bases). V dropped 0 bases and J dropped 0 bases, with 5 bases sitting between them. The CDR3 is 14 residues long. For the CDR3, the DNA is TGTGCCAGCAGTTTAGCAGGGGCTAACTATGGCTACACCTTC. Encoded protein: CASSLAGANYGYTF.

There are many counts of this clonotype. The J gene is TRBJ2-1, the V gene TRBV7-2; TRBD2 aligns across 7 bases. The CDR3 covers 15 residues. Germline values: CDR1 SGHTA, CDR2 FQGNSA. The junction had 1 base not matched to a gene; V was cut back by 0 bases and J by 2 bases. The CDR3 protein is CASSLAAGTYNEQFF. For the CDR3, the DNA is TGTGCCAGCAGCTTAGCAGCGGGGACCTACAATGAGCAGTTCTTC.

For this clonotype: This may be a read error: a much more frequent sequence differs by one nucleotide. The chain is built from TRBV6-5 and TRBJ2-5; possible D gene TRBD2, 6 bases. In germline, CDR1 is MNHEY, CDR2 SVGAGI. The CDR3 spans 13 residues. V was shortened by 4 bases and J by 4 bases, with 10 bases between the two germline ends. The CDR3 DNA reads TGTGCCAGCAGTTGCGAGACTAGAGAGACCCAGTACTTC. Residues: CASSCETRETQYF.

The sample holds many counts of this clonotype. CDR3 amino acids: CASSQDNRGQAAYGYTF. In DNA form, the CDR3 reads TGTGCCAGCAGCCAAGATAATAGAGGGCAGGCGGCGTATGGCTACACCTTC. This chain uses TRBV4-2 with TRBJ1-2; D is unclear. Germline V gene lookup returns CDR1 LGHNA and CDR2 YNFKEQ. The V and J ends lost 0 bases and 5 bases respectively, with 19 bases between them. The CDR3 length is 17 residues.

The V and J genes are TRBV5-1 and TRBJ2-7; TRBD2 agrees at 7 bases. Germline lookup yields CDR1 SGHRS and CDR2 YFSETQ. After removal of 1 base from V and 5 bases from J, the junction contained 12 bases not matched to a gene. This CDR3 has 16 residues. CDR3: CASSLTPTSMLHEQYF. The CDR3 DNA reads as TGCGCCAGCAGCTTGACCCCGACTAGCATGCTACACGAGCAGTACTTC.

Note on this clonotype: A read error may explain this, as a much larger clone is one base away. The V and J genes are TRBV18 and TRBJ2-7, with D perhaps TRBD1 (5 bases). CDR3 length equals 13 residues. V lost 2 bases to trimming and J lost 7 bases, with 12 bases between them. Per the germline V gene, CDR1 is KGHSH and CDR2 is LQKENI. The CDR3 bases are TGTGCCAGCTCACCAAGACAGTACAATGAGCAGTACTTC. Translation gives CASSPRQYNEQYF.

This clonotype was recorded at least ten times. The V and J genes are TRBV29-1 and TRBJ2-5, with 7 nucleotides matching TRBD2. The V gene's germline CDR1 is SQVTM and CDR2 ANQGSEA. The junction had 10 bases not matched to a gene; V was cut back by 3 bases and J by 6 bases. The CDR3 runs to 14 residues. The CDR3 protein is CSVEGPAGRQTQYF. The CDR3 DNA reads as TGCAGCGTTGAGGGCCCAGCGGGGCGGCAGACCCAGTACTTC.

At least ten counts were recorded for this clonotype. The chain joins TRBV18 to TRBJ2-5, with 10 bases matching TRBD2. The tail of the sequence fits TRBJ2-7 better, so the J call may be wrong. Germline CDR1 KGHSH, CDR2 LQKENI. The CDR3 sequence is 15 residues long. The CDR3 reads CASSPKRGGHHEQYF. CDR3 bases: TGTGCCAGCTCACCGAAGCGGGGGGGCCACCACGAGCAGTACTTC.

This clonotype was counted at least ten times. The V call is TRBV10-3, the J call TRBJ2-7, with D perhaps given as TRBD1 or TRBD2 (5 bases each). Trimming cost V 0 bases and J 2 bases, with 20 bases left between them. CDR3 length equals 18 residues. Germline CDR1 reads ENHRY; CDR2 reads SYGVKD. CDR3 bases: TGTGCCATCAGTGAGTCAGGGCCCCGGGACGCCGAAGCCTACGAGCAGTACTTC. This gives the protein CAISESGPRDAEAYEQYF.

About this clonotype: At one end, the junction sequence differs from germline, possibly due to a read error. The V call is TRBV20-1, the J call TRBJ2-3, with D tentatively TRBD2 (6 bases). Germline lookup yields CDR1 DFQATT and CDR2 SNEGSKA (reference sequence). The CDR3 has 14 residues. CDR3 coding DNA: TGCAGTGCCCGGGACTGGCAAAGCGCAGATACGCAGTACTTT. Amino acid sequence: CSARDWQSADTQYF.

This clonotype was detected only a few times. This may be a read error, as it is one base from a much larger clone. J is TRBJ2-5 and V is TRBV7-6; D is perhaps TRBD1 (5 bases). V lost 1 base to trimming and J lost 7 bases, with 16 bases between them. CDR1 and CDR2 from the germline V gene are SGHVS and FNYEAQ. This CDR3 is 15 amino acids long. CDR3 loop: CASSLEGVASRTQYF. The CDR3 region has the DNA TGTGCCAGCAGCTTAGAAGGGGTAGCATCGAGGACCCAGTACTTC.

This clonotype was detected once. CDR3 region: CSAATQPGSNQPQHF. The CDR3 nucleotides are TGCAGTGCGGCCACCCAGCCGGGATCCAATCAGCCCCAGCATTTT. The chain joins TRBV20-1 to TRBJ1-5; D is undetermined. Germline V gene sequence: CDR1 DFQATT, CDR2 SNEGSKA (reference sequence). This CDR3 comprises 15 residues. V was shortened by 6 bases and J by 3 bases, with 18 bases between the two germline ends.

DNA for the CDR3: TGTGCCAGCAGCAAGGACAGGGGAGTTGAAGCTTTCTTT. The encoded protein is CASSKDRGVEAFF. The chain employs TRBV21-1 and TRBJ1-1; the DNA was not compared with TRBD1, the D call given in the table. TRBV21-1 is noted as a pseudogene. The CDR3 is 13 residues long.

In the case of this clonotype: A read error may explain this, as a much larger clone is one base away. The CDR3 nucleotides are TGCAGTGCCCGAGGGGGACAGGGGGAGAATCGGCCCCAGCATTTT. Residues: CSARGGQGENRPQHF. The chain uses TRBV20-1 and TRBJ1-5; 11 positions match TRBD1. CDR1 is DFQATT and CDR2 is SNEGSKA in the germline V gene (reference sequence). This CDR3 contains 15 residues.

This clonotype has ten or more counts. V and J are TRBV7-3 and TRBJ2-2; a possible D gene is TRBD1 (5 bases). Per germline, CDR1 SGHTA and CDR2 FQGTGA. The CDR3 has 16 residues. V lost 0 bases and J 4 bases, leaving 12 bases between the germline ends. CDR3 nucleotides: TGTGCCAGCAGCTTAACCGGCAGGGTCGGCACCGGGGAGCTGTTTTTT. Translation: CASSLTGRVGTGELFF.

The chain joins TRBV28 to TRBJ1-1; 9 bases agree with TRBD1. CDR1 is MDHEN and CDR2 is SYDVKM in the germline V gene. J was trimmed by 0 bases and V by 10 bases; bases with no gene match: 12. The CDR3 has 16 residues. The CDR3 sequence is CATCIPGQGMNTEAFF. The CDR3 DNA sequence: TGTGCCACCTGTATTCCGGGACAGGGCATGAACACTGAAGCTTTCTTT.

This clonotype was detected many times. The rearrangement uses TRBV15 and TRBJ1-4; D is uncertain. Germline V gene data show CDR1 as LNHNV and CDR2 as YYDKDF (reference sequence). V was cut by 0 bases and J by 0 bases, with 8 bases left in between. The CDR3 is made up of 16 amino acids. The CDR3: CATSRDATATNEKLFF. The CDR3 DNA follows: TGTGCCACCAGCAGAGATGCCACAGCAACTAATGAAAAACTGTTTTTT. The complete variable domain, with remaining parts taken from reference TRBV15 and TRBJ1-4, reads DAMVIQNPRYQVTQFGKPVTLSCSQTLNHNVMYWYQQKSSQAPKLLFHYYDKDFNNEADTPDNFQSRRPNTSFCFLDIRSPGLGDTAMYLCATSRDATATNEKLFFGSGTQLSVL.

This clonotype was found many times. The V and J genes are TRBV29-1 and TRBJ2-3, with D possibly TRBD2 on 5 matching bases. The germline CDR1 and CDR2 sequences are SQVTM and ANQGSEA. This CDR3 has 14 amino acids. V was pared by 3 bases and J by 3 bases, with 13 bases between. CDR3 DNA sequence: TGCAGCGTTGATGCGGGCAGGCCAACAGATACGCAGTATTTT. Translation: CSVDAGRPTDTQYF.

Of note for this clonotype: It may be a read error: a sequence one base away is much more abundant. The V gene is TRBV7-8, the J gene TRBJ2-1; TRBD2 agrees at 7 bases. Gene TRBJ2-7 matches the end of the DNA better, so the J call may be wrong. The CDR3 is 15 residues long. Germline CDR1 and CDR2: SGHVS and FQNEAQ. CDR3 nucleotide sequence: TGTGCCAGCAGCTTAGACACGGGAGGCTACAATGAGCAGTACTTC. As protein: CASSLDTGGYNEQYF.

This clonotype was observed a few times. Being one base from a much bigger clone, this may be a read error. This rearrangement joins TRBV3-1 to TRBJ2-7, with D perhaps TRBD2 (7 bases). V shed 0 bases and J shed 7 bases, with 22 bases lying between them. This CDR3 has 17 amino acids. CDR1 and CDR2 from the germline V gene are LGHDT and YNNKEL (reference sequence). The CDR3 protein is CASSQDLSGGSINEQYF. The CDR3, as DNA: TGTGCCAGCAGCCAAGATCTCTCGGGGGGCTCCATCAATGAGCAGTACTTC.

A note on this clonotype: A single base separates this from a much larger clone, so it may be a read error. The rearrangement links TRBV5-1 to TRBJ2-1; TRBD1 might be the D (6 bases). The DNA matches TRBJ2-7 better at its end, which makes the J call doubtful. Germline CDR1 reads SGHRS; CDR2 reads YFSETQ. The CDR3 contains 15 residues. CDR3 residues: CASSIGGGSYNEQYF. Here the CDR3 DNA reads TGCGCCAGCAGTATTGGTGGGGGCTCCTACAATGAGCAGTACTTC.

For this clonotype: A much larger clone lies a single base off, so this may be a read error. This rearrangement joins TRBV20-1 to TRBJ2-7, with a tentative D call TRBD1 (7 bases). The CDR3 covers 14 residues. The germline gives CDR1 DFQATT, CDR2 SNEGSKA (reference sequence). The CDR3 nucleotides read TGCAGTGCATCCAGAAGACAGGGACTTTACGGGCAGTACTTC. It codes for CSASRRQGLYGQYF.

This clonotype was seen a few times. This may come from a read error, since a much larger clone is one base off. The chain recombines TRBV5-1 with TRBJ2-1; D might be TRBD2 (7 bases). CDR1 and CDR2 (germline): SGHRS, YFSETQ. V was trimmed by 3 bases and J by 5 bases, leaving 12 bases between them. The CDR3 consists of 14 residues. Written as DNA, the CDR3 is TGCGCCAGCAGCTGGGGGGGGGCGAACAATGAGCAGTTCTTC. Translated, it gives CASSWGGANNEQFF.